Shown below are 31 T cell receptor beta chains from a single sample sequenced in a study of cytomegalovirus exposure and HLA in healthy donors. 60 Vbeta and 13 Jbeta primers were used in PCR. Clones were read by immunoSEQ multiplex PCR, and TCRdb kept only the in-frame ones, dropping some. The sample lists about 190,000 clones; roughly 77% were seen once. The sequenced sample consisted of PBMCs. The receptors derive from a woman aged 25 to 45 in good health and CMV-seropositive.

The gene calls are TRBV7-2 and TRBJ2-2; TRBD1 is a possible D gene (5 bases). In germline, CDR1 is SGHTA, CDR2 FQGNSA. The CDR3 covers 15 residues. With 2 bases removed from V and 3 bases from J, the gap between germline ends came to 10 bases. The CDR3 DNA reads TGTGCCAGCAGCTTATACCCAGGGTACACCGGGGAGCTGTTTTTT. Translation: CASSLYPGYTGELFF.

V gene TRBV7-2 combines with J gene TRBJ1-4; D may be TRBD1 (5 bases). Germline V gene data show CDR1 as SGHTA and CDR2 as FQGNSA. V dropped 5 bases and J dropped 8 bases, with 18 bases sitting between them. The CDR3 consists of 15 residues. The CDR3 coding sequence is TGTGCCAGCAGCACTCGGACACCCATGGGAGAAAAACTGTTTTTT. Translating it yields CASSTRTPMGEKLFF.

The genes are TRBV10-2 and TRBJ2-7; the D gene is possibly TRBD2 (5 bases). V was shortened by 4 bases and J by 1 base, with 11 bases between the two germline ends. The CDR3 sequence is 14 residues long. Germline lookup yields CDR1 WSHSY and CDR2 SAAADI. The DNA for the CDR3 is TGCGCCAGCAGTGCTCGAGCGGAGTCCTACGAGCAGTACTTC. This encodes CASSARAESYEQYF.

The table lists this clone with a few counts. The CDR3 here is CASSFRGKGSPLHF. The CDR3, as DNA: TGTGCCAGCAGCTTCAGGGGCAAAGGGTCACCCCTCCACTTT. This chain joins TRBV5-4 and TRBJ1-6, with D possibly being TRBD1 (6 bases). This CDR3 spans 14 amino acids. Trimming left V 2 bases short and J 10 bases short, with 13 bases between. The V gene's germline CDR1 is SGHNT and CDR2 YYREEE (reference sequence). The full variable domain, its missing parts supplied by reference TRBV5-4 and TRBJ1-6, is ETGVTQSPTHLIKTRGQQVTLRCSSQSGHNTVSWYQQALGQGPQFIFQYYREEENGRGNFPPRFSGLQFPNYSSELNVNALELDDSALYLCASSFRGKGSPLHFGNGTRLTVT.

This chain links TRBV28 with TRBJ2-7; 10 nucleotides agree with TRBD1. Per germline, CDR1 MDHEN and CDR2 SYDVKM. There are 17 residues in the CDR3. The V segment lost 2 bases and the J segment 3 bases; nucleotides outside the gene matches: 10. The CDR3 loop reads CASSLGIGTGEGYEQYF. The CDR3 DNA is TGTGCCAGCAGTTTAGGGATAGGGACAGGGGAAGGCTACGAGCAGTACTTC.

V gene TRBV7-9 combines with J gene TRBJ2-3; possible D gene TRBD1, 6 bases. The CDR3 covers 12 residues. The germline V gene has CDR1 SEHNR and CDR2 FQNEAQ (reference sequence). The CDR3, as DNA: TGTGCGTGGGGGCCGGCGGGAGATACGCAGTATTTT. It codes for CAWGPAGDTQYF.

The chain links TRBV11-2 to TRBJ2-5; 8 bases align to TRBD1. CDR1 is SGHAT and CDR2 is FQNNGV in the germline V gene. The CDR3 runs 16 residues. V dropped 0 bases and J dropped 3; count of bases not matched to a gene: 6. CDR3 sequence (DNA): TGTGCCAGCAGCTTAGAAGGCAGGGGGCGGAAAGAGACCCAGTACTTC. This sequence encodes CASSLEGRGRKETQYF.

J is TRBJ1-3 and V is TRBV19; D gene uncertain. The CDR3 runs 13 residues. V was trimmed by 5 bases and J by 3 bases, leaving 8 bases between them. Germline CDR1 and CDR2: LNHDA and SQIVND (reference sequence). As DNA, the CDR3 is TGTGCCAGTAGTCCCACGGGTGGAAACACCATATATTTT. Its translation: CASSPTGGNTIYF.

J is TRBJ2-1 and V is TRBV5-4, with D tentatively TRBD2 (5 bases). Trimming shortened V by 7 bases and J by 0 bases, and 11 bases separated the two germline ends. The CDR3 sequence is 14 residues long. The V gene's germline CDR1 is SGHNT and CDR2 YYREEE (reference sequence). The CDR3 bases are TGTGCCAGCCCGGTCGGGGACTCCTACAATGAGCAGTTCTTC. Its translation: CASPVGDSYNEQFF.

This sequence joins TRBV27 and TRBJ1-5; D not resolved. This CDR3 contains 12 residues. Germline assignment: CDR1 MNHEY and CDR2 SMNVEV (reference sequence). Deletions cut 3 bases from V and 5 bases from J, with 5 bases between. The CDR3 coding sequence is TGTGCCAGCAGTTTTTCTCATCAGCCCCAGCATTTT. Residues: CASSFSHQPQHF.

V is TRBV23-1 and J is TRBJ2-7; D uncertain. TRBV23-1 is sorted into the ORF group, with uncertain function. The CDR3 is 9 residues long. The V end lost 9 bases, the J end lost 3 bases, and 3 bases lay between the germline ends. The CDR3 is CARYYEQYF. The DNA of the CDR3 is TGCGCCAGGTACTACGAGCAGTACTTC.

This chain joins TRBV28 and TRBJ2-5; 9 nucleotides agree with TRBD2. V shed 7 bases, J shed 1 base, and the junction held 7 bases outside the gene matches. The CDR3 has 15 residues. The V gene's germline CDR1 is MDHEN and CDR2 SYDVKM. The CDR3 region has the DNA TGTGCCAGCAAACCTAGCGGGGTGGTCCAAGAGACCCAGTACTTC. Protein sequence: CASKPSGVVQETQYF. Based on the CDR3 plus reference TRBV28 and TRBJ2-5, the full variable domain is DVKVTQSSRYLVKRTGEKVFLECVQDMDHENMFWYRQDPGLGLRLIYFSYDVKMKEKGDIPEGYSVSREKKERFSLILESASTNQTSMYLCASKPSGVVQETQYFGPGTRLLVL.

This rearrangement joins TRBV5-4 to TRBJ1-3; D is perhaps TRBD1 (5 bases). The CDR3 has 16 residues. Germline assignment: CDR1 SGHNT and CDR2 YYREEE (reference sequence). V was clipped by 0 bases and J by 0 bases, with 10 bases between them. CDR3: CASSLAGLSSGNTIYF. In nucleotides, the CDR3 is TGTGCCAGCAGCTTGGCAGGGCTCTCCTCTGGAAACACCATATATTTT.

In its sample, this clone was seen a few times. The gene calls are TRBV20-1 and TRBJ1-2, with no clear D. Trimming pared 5 bases from V and 8 bases from J, leaving 6 bases between. This CDR3 region has 9 residues. Germline V gene data show CDR1 as DFQATT and CDR2 as SNEGSKA (reference sequence). This CDR3 reads CSALLGYTF. The CDR3 bases are TGCAGTGCTTTACTCGGCTACACCTTC.

This clone has a handful of counts. The chain links TRBV6-1 to TRBJ2-6, with TRBD2 as a possible D gene (6 bases). V lost 9 bases, J lost 3 bases, and 9 bases lay in between. The CDR3 is 13 amino acids. Germline CDR1 MNHNS, CDR2 SASEGT. The CDR3 DNA reads as TGTGCCAGTCGGAGGGGTGGGGCCAACGTCCTGACTTTC. Amino acids: CASRRGGANVLTF.

This chain joins TRBV7-2 and TRBJ1-3; perhaps TRBD1 as D (5 bases). V shed 4 bases and J shed 3 bases, with 10 bases lying between them. This CDR3 is built from 14 residues. Germline V CDR1 and CDR2: SGHTA, FQGNSA. The DNA for the CDR3 is TGTGCCAGCAGCTCTCAGGGTTATGGAAACACCATATATTTT. It codes for CASSSQGYGNTIYF.

V gene TRBV28 combines with J gene TRBJ1-5; D not certain. V was shortened by 1 base and J by 9 bases, with 13 bases between the two germline ends. The V gene's germline CDR1 is MDHEN and CDR2 SYDVKM. The CDR3 has 14 amino acids. The CDR3 nucleotides read TGTGCCAGCAGTTTATCTCCGGGGTGGCCGCCCCAGCATTTT. This gives the protein CASSLSPGWPPQHF.

The rearrangement links TRBV19 to TRBJ1-5; D gene unclear. V lost 3 bases and J 3 bases, leaving 9 bases between the germline ends. The CDR3 is made up of 14 amino acids. CDR1 and CDR2 (germline): LNHDA, SQIVND (reference sequence). CDR3 nucleotide sequence: TGTGCCAGTAGTATGAGGGTTTCCAATCAGCCCCAGCATTTT. As protein: CASSMRVSNQPQHF.

The rearrangement links TRBV27 to TRBJ1-2; no clear D gene. The V end was cut by 5 bases, the J end by 2 bases, with 9 bases between. Per germline, CDR1 MNHEY and CDR2 SMNVEV (reference sequence). There are 13 residues in the CDR3. The CDR3 here is CASSSLHNYGYTF. CDR3 coding DNA: TGTGCCAGCAGTAGCCTTCACAACTATGGCTACACCTTC.

In its sample, this clone was seen a few times. J is TRBJ1-3 and V is TRBV25-1; TRBD1 aligns across 7 bases. Germline V CDR1 and CDR2: MGHDK, SYGVNS. The CDR3 has 15 residues. V was pared by 3 bases and J by 5 bases, with 7 bases of the junction left unmatched. The CDR3 coding sequence is TGTGCCAGCAGTGACTCAGGGGGTTATAGAAACACCATATATTTT. This sequence encodes CASSDSGGYRNTIYF.

This rearrangement joins TRBV11-2 to TRBJ2-1, with D possibly being TRBD2 (5 bases). The ends were cut back, 1 base at V and 9 bases at J, with 10 bases in the middle. Germline CDR1 SGHAT, CDR2 FQNNGV. The length of the CDR3 is 13 residues. The CDR3 loop is CASSLGLAVEQFF. The CDR3 DNA is TGTGCCAGCAGCTTAGGTCTAGCAGTTGAGCAGTTCTTC.

This chain connects TRBV14 to TRBJ2-5; 10 nucleotides agree with TRBD2. J lost 4 bases, V lost 0 bases, and 5 bases had no gene match. This CDR3 is built from 16 residues. Germline lookup yields CDR1 SGHDN and CDR2 FVKESK. The CDR3 protein is CASSQDHSGRGETQYF. The CDR3 coding sequence is TGTGCCAGCAGCCAAGATCACAGCGGGAGGGGAGAGACCCAGTACTTC.

In nucleotides, the CDR3 is TGTGCCAGCAGCAATCGGGGAACCGGTGGGACTATTAAAGGGGGTGAGCAGTTCTTC. This translates into CASSNRGTGGTIKGGEQFF. V and J are TRBV7-9 and TRBJ2-1; TRBD2 might be the D (7 bases). CDR1 is SEHNR, CDR2 FQNEAQ, per germline (reference sequence). The CDR3 loop spans 19 amino acids. The V end lost 5 bases, the J end lost 9 bases, and 32 bases lay between the germline ends.

This sequence joins TRBV6-6 and TRBJ1-1; possibly TRBD1 for D (5 bases). CDR3 length: 11 residues. Trimming took off 2 bases at V and 8 bases at J, with 6 bases between the two ends. Germline CDR1 and CDR2: MNHNY and SVGAGI (reference sequence). The CDR3 spells CASSYGQEAFF. CDR3 DNA sequence: TGTGCCAGCAGTTACGGACAAGAAGCTTTCTTT.

The chain links TRBV15 to TRBJ2-3; 8 bases fit TRBD2. From germline, CDR1 is LNHNV and CDR2 YYDKDF (reference sequence). Trimming removed 8 bases from V and 4 bases from J; junction bases left unmatched: 8. This CDR3 spans 14 amino acids. The CDR3 loop reads CATQRERYADTQYF. CDR3 DNA sequence: TGTGCCACCCAGCGGGAGAGGTATGCAGATACGCAGTATTTT.

As regards this clone: One junction end disagrees with the germline gene, perhaps due to a read error. The chain employs TRBV29-1 and TRBJ1-2, with 8 bases fitting TRBD1. CDR3 length equals 13 residues. Germline V CDR1 and CDR2: SQVTM, ANQGSEA. CDR3 amino acids: CSVPGQGNYGHTF. CDR3 nucleotide sequence: TGCAGCGTTCCTGGACAGGGAAACTATGGCCACACCTTC.

The genes are TRBV21-1 and TRBJ1-2. TRBV21-1 is an annotated pseudogene. The CDR3 consists of 18 residues. For the CDR3, the DNA is TGTGCCAGCAGCAAAGGTTCCAGGGAGGTATGCGGGGTATATGGCTACACCTTC. Translation: CASSKGSREVCGVYGYTF.

The rearrangement uses TRBV6-1 and TRBJ2-3; no clear D gene. CDR3 length equals 14 residues. Germline-derived CDR1 and CDR2 are MNHNS and SASEGT. V was trimmed by 0 bases and J by 1 base, leaving 5 bases between them. CDR3 DNA sequence: TGTGCCAGCAGTGAAGCTTCAGGCACAGATACGCAGTATTTT. Translating gives CASSEASGTDTQYF.

This clone has a handful of counts. The rearrangement joins TRBV5-1 to TRBJ2-5; 7 bases fit TRBD2. V shed 5 bases, J shed 2 bases, and the junction held 9 bases outside the gene matches. This CDR3 contains 15 residues. CDR1 is SGHRS and CDR2 is YFSETQ in the germline V gene. The DNA for the CDR3 is TGCGCCAGCAGAATCGGGGGGAGCGAGCAAGAGACCCAGTACTTC. Protein sequence: CASRIGGSEQETQYF. Looking up the rest from reference TRBV5-1 and TRBJ2-5 gives the full variable domain: KAGVTQTPRYLIKTRGQQVTLSCSPISGHRSVSWYQQTPGQGLQFLFEYFSETQRNKGNFPGRFSGRQFSNSRSEMNVSTLELGDSALYLCASRIGGSEQETQYFGPGTRLLVL.

The V call is TRBV2, the J call TRBJ2-2; D call uncertain. Germline CDR1 reads SNHLY; CDR2 reads FYNNEI. CDR3 length: 14 residues. V dropped 4 bases and J dropped 6 bases, with 12 bases sitting between them. The CDR3 sequence: CASSGFLSSGELFF. The CDR3 DNA reads as TGTGCCAGCAGTGGGTTTTTGAGTTCCGGGGAGCTGTTTTTT. Based on the CDR3 plus reference TRBV2 and TRBJ2-2, the full variable domain is EPEVTQTPSHQVTQMGQEVILRCVPISNHLYFYWYRQILGQKVEFLVSFYNNEISEKSEIFDDQFSVERPDGSNFTLKIRSTKLEDSAMYFCASSGFLSSGELFFGEGSRLTVL.

The chain combines TRBV2 with TRBJ1-1; the match to TRBD1 covers 7 bases. In germline, CDR1 is SNHLY, CDR2 FYNNEI. Germline trimming cut 7 bases from V and 1 base from J; bases unmatched to any gene: 3. The CDR3 spans 13 residues. The CDR3 loop is CASMGQPNTEAFF. In DNA form, the CDR3 reads TGTGCCAGCATGGGACAGCCGAACACTGAAGCTTTCTTT.